Following are 20 T cell receptor beta chains from one sample sequenced in a study of blood T cell repertoires in COVID-19. Some clones are missing from TCRdb's copy, which holds only in-frame ones; the method was immunoSEQ multiplex PCR. The repertoire holds some 350,000 clones, with roughly 90% as singletons. The sample was PBMCs or T cells enriched from blood (not recorded which). The receptors were sampled from a woman in her 30s who had recovered from COVID-19.

The rearrangement uses TRBV19 and TRBJ1-5; perhaps TRBD1 as D (6 bases). The CDR3 is 15 residues long. Germline V CDR1 and CDR2: LNHDA, SQIVND (reference sequence). V lost 5 bases, J lost 5 bases, and 16 bases lay in between. CDR3 bases: TGTGCCAGTAGTCGAACCGGGACATCGGATCAGCCCCAGCATTTT. Its protein is CASSRTGTSDQPQHF.

The CDR3 loop is CASSAESRGSYNEQFF. The CDR3 bases are TGTGCCAGCAGCGCAGAATCCAGGGGTTCCTACAATGAGCAGTTCTTC. V and J are TRBV9 and TRBJ2-1, with D perhaps matching TRBD1 (6 bases). This CDR3 contains 16 residues. From germline, CDR1 is SGDLS and CDR2 YYNGEE. V lost 3 bases, J lost 1 base, and 14 bases lay in between. The complete variable domain, with remaining parts taken from reference TRBV9 and TRBJ2-1, reads DSGVTQTPKHLITATGQRVTLRCSPRSGDLSVYWYQQSLDQGLQFLIQYYNGEERAKGNILERFSAQQFPDLHSELNLSSLELGDSALYFCASSAESRGSYNEQFFGPGTRLTVL.

The gene calls are TRBV2 and TRBJ1-2; no clear D. Germline V gives CDR1 SNHLY, CDR2 FYNNEI. The V and J ends lost 6 bases and 6 bases respectively, with 14 bases between them. CDR3 length equals 13 residues. This chain's CDR3 is CASRRAAADGYTF. DNA for the CDR3: TGTGCCAGCAGGAGAGCCGCGGCGGATGGCTACACCTTC.

This clone occurred once. The chain combines TRBV18 with TRBJ2-7, with D possibly being TRBD2 (5 bases). The V end was cut by 4 bases, the J end by 2 bases, with 15 bases between. The length of the CDR3 is 15 residues. Germline V CDR1 and CDR2: KGHSH, LQKENI. The CDR3 sequence is CASSLWGSAPYEQYF. The CDR3 bases are TGTGCCAGCTCACTTTGGGGTAGCGCTCCCTACGAGCAGTACTTC.

The chain joins TRBV7-6 to TRBJ2-7; weak D call: TRBD1 (6 bases). The CDR3 sequence is 12 residues long. CDR1 and CDR2 (germline): SGHVS, FNYEAQ. Trimming shortened V by 4 bases and J by 4 bases, and 8 bases separated the two germline ends. CDR3 loop: CASSSTGYEQYF. In DNA form, the CDR3 reads TGTGCCAGCAGCTCAACAGGGTACGAGCAGTACTTC.

The chain is built from TRBV28 and TRBJ2-1; no clear D gene. V lost 4 bases to trimming and J lost 8 bases, with 15 bases between them. The CDR3 runs to 14 residues. In germline, CDR1 is MDHEN, CDR2 SYDVKM. CDR3 in amino acids: CASSSRLGGHEQFF. Written as DNA, the CDR3 is TGTGCCAGCAGTTCTAGACTCGGCGGCCATGAGCAGTTCTTC.

In this sample, this clone turned up a few times. The chain uses TRBV4-1 and TRBJ1-2; D is unclear. Germline V gene sequence: CDR1 MGHRA, CDR2 YSYEKL. V was clipped by 3 bases and J by 4 bases, with 12 bases between them. The CDR3 contains 14 residues. CDR3 in DNA: TGCGCCAGCAGCCAGGGCATCGTTTTCTATGGCTACACCTTC. Its protein is CASSQGIVFYGYTF.

The rearrangement joins TRBV28 to TRBJ1-3, with 9 positions matching TRBD1. J lost 1 base, V lost 6 bases, and 1 base had no gene match. CDR1 and CDR2 from the germline V gene are MDHEN and SYDVKM. This CDR3 is 14 amino acids long. CDR3 residues: CASRGTGSGNTIYF. The CDR3 DNA follows: TGTGCCAGCAGGGGGACAGGGTCTGGAAACACCATATATTTT.

J is TRBJ1-1 and V is TRBV6-5, with D possibly matching TRBD1 (6 bases). Trimming stripped 0 bases from V and 3 bases from J, with 11 bases between. CDR1 and CDR2 (germline): MNHEY, SVGAGI. CDR3 length: 15 residues. The CDR3: CASSYSLTGYTEAFF. The CDR3, as DNA: TGTGCCAGCAGTTACTCGCTAACAGGGTACACTGAAGCTTTCTTT.

The chain links TRBV5-5 to TRBJ1-6, with D perhaps matching TRBD1 (5 bases). CDR1 is SGHKS, CDR2 YYEKEE, per germline (reference sequence). The CDR3 sequence is 15 residues long. Trimming cost V 2 bases and J 1 base, with 7 bases left between them. The CDR3 region is CASSFGGSYNSPLHF. In nucleotides, the CDR3 is TGTGCCAGCAGCTTCGGGGGGTCCTATAATTCACCCCTCCACTTT.

This chain links TRBV11-2 with TRBJ1-2, with D possibly matching TRBD1 (5 bases). This CDR3 is built from 14 residues. Germline CDR1 reads SGHAT; CDR2 reads FQNNGV. The V end was cut by 1 base, the J end by 8 bases, with 14 bases between. DNA for the CDR3: TGTGCCAGCAGCTTAGTTCAGGGAGGCCCCGGCTACACCTTC. Translating it yields CASSLVQGGPGYTF.

This clone came up once. This chain connects TRBV12-5 to TRBJ2-2, with TRBD2 matching over 11 bases. In germline, CDR1 is LGHNT, CDR2 FRNRAP. This CDR3 is 19 amino acids long. V shed 2 bases, J shed 4 bases, and the junction held 12 bases outside the gene matches. As DNA, the CDR3 is TGTGCTAGTGGTTTGCCCCTGTTACTAGCGGGGGCCATCACCGGGGAGCTGTTTTTT. This translates into CASGLPLLLAGAITGELFF.

This clone is a singleton in its sample. The gene calls are TRBV24-1 and TRBJ2-5, with 8 bases aligning to TRBD1. The V segment lost 1 base and the J segment 5 bases; nucleotides outside the gene matches: 5. Germline V lookup: CDR1 KGHDR, CDR2 SFDVKD. This CDR3 spans 15 amino acids. The CDR3 loop reads CATSDLDRGAETQYF. The CDR3 coding sequence is TGTGCCACCAGTGATTTAGACAGGGGTGCTGAGACCCAGTACTTC.

The CDR3 sequence: CASSVRTSGGPKSSTDTQYF. The CDR3 nucleotides read TGTGCCAGCAGTGTACGGACTAGCGGGGGACCTAAATCTAGCACAGATACGCAGTATTTT. The chain links TRBV2 to TRBJ2-3; 13 bases map to TRBD2. There are 20 residues in the CDR3. The germline CDR1 and CDR2 sequences are SNHLY and FYNNEI. V trimming: 4 bases; J trimming: 0 bases; junction bases outside the gene matches: 13.

The V gene is TRBV12-5, the J gene TRBJ1-5; TRBD1 matches 12 bases. Unmatched junction bases numbered 10, after V lost 3 bases and J lost 1 base. This CDR3 comprises 19 residues. Germline loops: CDR1 LGHNT, CDR2 FRNRAP. CDR3 region: CASGFDLGTGGESNQPQHF. The CDR3 bases are TGTGCTAGTGGTTTCGACCTGGGGACAGGGGGCGAAAGCAATCAGCCCCAGCATTTT.

This clone was picked up a small number of times. This chain uses TRBV19 with TRBJ1-5, with a tentative D call TRBD1 (6 bases). Between the trimmed V and J ends, which lost 4 bases and 5 bases, there was a span of 12 bases. Germline CDR1 and CDR2: LNHDA and SQIVND (reference sequence). The CDR3 loop spans 14 amino acids. The CDR3 bases are TGTGCCAGTAGTACCCAGGGGCGATATCAGCCCCAGCATTTT. Its translation is CASSTQGRYQPQHF. Full variable domain (outside the CDR3, taken from reference TRBV19 and TRBJ1-5): DGGITQSPKYLFRKEGQNVTLSCEQNLNHDAMYWYRQDPGQGLRLIYYSQIVNDFQKGDIAEGYSVSREKKESFPLTVTSAQKNPTAFYLCASSTQGRYQPQHFGDGTRLSIL.

The chain employs TRBV5-1 and TRBJ1-6, with 7 bases lining up with TRBD1. V shed 4 bases, J shed 8 bases, and the junction held 6 bases outside the gene matches. Germline values: CDR1 SGHRS, CDR2 YFSETQ. This CDR3 spans 14 amino acids. The CDR3 bases are TGCGCCAGCAGCCCAGGACAGGCCGATTCACCCCTCCACTTT. It specifies CASSPGQADSPLHF.

V is TRBV10-3 and J is TRBJ1-1; a possible D gene is TRBD1 (5 bases). The CDR3 has 14 residues. Germline assignment: CDR1 ENHRY and CDR2 SYGVKD. Trimming took off 3 bases at V and 1 base at J, with 9 bases between the two ends. The chain's CDR3 is CAISDSTANTEAFF. Here the CDR3 DNA reads TGTGCCATCAGTGATTCGACAGCGAACACTGAAGCTTTCTTT.

This chain connects TRBV23-1 to TRBJ2-7; 12 bases fit TRBD2. TRBV23-1 is assigned to the ORF class and has an uncertain function. Trimming took 7 bases from V and 4 from J; bases not matched to a gene: 8. The CDR3 spans 15 residues. CDR3: CASTSGRAKRYEQYF. The CDR3 region has the DNA TGCGCCAGCACTAGCGGGAGGGCCAAAAGGTACGAGCAGTACTTC.

The J gene is TRBJ2-4, the V gene TRBV4-1; D remains ambiguous. Trimming took 0 bases from V and 7 from J, leaving 7 bases between them. The CDR3 totals 13 residues. Germline values: CDR1 MGHRA, CDR2 YSYEKL. The chain's CDR3 is CASSQDEKNIQYF. CDR3 nucleotide sequence: TGCGCCAGCAGCCAAGACGAGAAGAACATTCAGTACTTC.